The 6 T cell receptor beta chains listed next were all sequenced from one sample in a study of identical twins. From the 5' RACE reads, TCRdb called clonotypes with MiXCR, one entry per CDR3 protein. The table includes around 670,000 distinct CDR3 sequences, 5.5% to 6.5% detected once. The sequenced material came from naive T cells sorted from blood. Source of these receptors: a man younger than 30 in good health.

This clonotype was counted a few times. This rearrangement joins TRBV7-6 to TRBJ2-3; 8 positions match TRBD1. Germline CDR1 reads SGHVS; CDR2 reads FNYEAQ. The CDR3 covers 17 residues. V shed 1 base, J shed 10 bases, and the junction held 16 bases outside the gene matches. The CDR3 reads CASSLGGTDRARSAQYF. CDR3 nucleotide sequence: TGTGCCAGCAGCTTAGGGGGTACGGACAGGGCCCGATCTGCGCAGTATTTT. The full variable domain, its missing parts supplied by reference TRBV7-6 and TRBJ2-3, is GAGVSQSPRYKVTKRGQDVALRCDPISGHVSLYWYRQALGQGPEFLTYFNYEAQQDKSGLPNDRFSAERPEGSISTLTIQRTEQRDSAMYRCASSLGGTDRARSAQYFGPGTRLTVL.

This clonotype turned up a few times. This chain connects TRBV2 to TRBJ2-5; no reliable D call. The CDR3 is 13 amino acids. CDR1 and CDR2 from the germline V gene are SNHLY and FYNNEI. V was cut by 3 bases and J by 2 bases, with 7 bases left in between. In nucleotides, the CDR3 is TGTGCCAGCAGTGAGGAAGATCAAGAGACCCAGTACTTC. It is translated as CASSEEDQETQYF.

V and J are TRBV6-5 and TRBJ1-1; the D is unclear. Trimming pared 2 bases from V and 1 base from J, leaving 8 bases between. The CDR3 spans 14 residues. In germline, CDR1 is MNHEY, CDR2 SVGAGI. The CDR3 spells CASSYVQRNTEAFF. CDR3 coding DNA: TGTGCCAGCAGTTACGTCCAGAGGAACACTGAAGCTTTCTTT.

Ten or more counts support this clonotype. J is TRBJ2-7 and V is TRBV12-3 or TRBV12-4, with D possibly TRBD2 on 6 matching bases. Trimming took off 1 base at V and 2 bases at J, with 12 bases between the two ends. The CDR3 spans 15 residues. The CDR3 reads CASSLGPGLPYEQYF. The CDR3 DNA reads TGTGCCAGCAGTTTAGGACCGGGACTTCCCTACGAGCAGTACTTC.

This clonotype was observed a few times. This chain uses TRBV12-3 or TRBV12-4 with TRBJ2-3; no definite D call. This CDR3 comprises 15 residues. Trimming removed 5 bases from V and 2 bases from J, with 14 bases in between. CDR3 DNA sequence: TGTGCCAGCAGTACACGAGGCATGTACACAGATACGCAGTATTTT. Amino acids: CASSTRGMYTDTQYF.

The sample holds many counts of this clonotype. This chain links TRBV4-3 with TRBJ2-4; unclear D gene. Trimming pared 4 bases from V and 4 bases from J, leaving 17 bases between. CDR3 length: 16 amino acids. Germline V gene lookup returns CDR1 LGHNA and CDR2 YSLEER. The CDR3 protein is CASSRAFISQKNIQYF. The CDR3 region has the DNA TGCGCCAGCAGCCGGGCTTTCATTAGCCAGAAAAACATTCAGTACTTC.